Sequencing of this T cell receptor beta chain was carried out in a study of T cell responses to AZD1222 COVID-19 vaccine (TCRdb year 2021). Study-level background: AZD1222 recipients given second doses at about 4 weeks or at about 12 weeks were pooled, since spike-specific TCR depth and breadth were not found to differ between the two schedules. Trial participants were enrolled by age into subgroups of 18-55, 56-69 and 70-plus years, and around 150, 28 and 57 TCR-sequenced participants, respectively, were included in these subgroups. TCR sequencing covered more than 230 trial participants: about 210 given two doses of AZD1222 and 26 given two doses of MenACWY control vaccine.

The CDR3 regions of human TCRbeta chains were subjected to immunosequencing. Per the original workflow: TCRs in the repertoires were compared against a reference library of SARS-CoV-2-specific TCRs that had been generated with the MIRA antigen-specificity platform. Breadth was defined as the fraction of unique TCRs that were SARS-CoV-2-associated, and depth was defined as the fraction of total T cells that were SARS-CoV-2-associated. Each spike-specific TCR was assigned to its reactive spike region and to a CD4 or CD8 class using the MIRA data. Log10-transformed breadth and depth values were compared by one-way ANOVA with Sidak's multiple comparisons tests. Sourced from immuneACCESS, this table was stored by TCRdb with only in-frame sequences that have V and J called. A share of the clones is absent; for the studies checked, an unresolved V gene accounts for under half, and the remainder has no known explanation. Clonal size and the V and J genes are those of that table, whereas D and trimming came from the DNA. In all, the sample holds 120,000 or so clones, and more than 80% of those were seen once. The top ten clonotypes cover more than 2.5% of the sample.

Counted from cysteine to phenylalanine, this CDR3 has 15 amino acids. The DNA shown is the 45-base CDR3, in frame from base 1. V is shortened by 7 bases, J by 7 bases, and the region joining them spans 23 bases. Sequences MNHEY (CDR1) and SVGAGI (CDR2) are obtained from the germline V gene. This sample's time point label indicates: baseline before first vaccination. The vaccinee samples were drawn from two UK trials, COV001 and COV002, one of which was a single-blind randomized controlled phase 2/3 trial testing AZD1222 (ChAdOx1 nCoV-19) in healthy adults. Trial participant PBMC samples were collected at day 0 and day 28 after the second dose for TCRbeta chain sequencing. With respect to this clone: No cognate antigen has been identified for it. No much larger clonotype is one base removed from it; base qualities were not supplied.

Study-level results and caveats: Spike-specific TCR breadth and depth rose significantly after two AZD1222 doses compared with day 0 and with MenACWY recipients. In the small 56-69-year group, the increase in depth fell short of significance, most likely because of low power. Participants were mostly white British, with more females than males. The authors suggested clonal diversity may have been underestimated. The vaccine-associated CD4 TCRs covered the entire spike protein, and the dominant responses fell in regions 160-218 and 743-854. Because no day 14 peak-response samples were available, repertoires were characterized only after the peak T cell response. Only five or six AZD1222 recipients were SARS-CoV-2 seropositive at baseline, limiting conclusions about previously exposed vaccinees. Reportedly, almost half of the unique spike-specific TCRs recognized epitopes lying outside the regions that are mutated in the B.1.351 and B.1.1.7 variants.

The rearrangement joined TRBV6-5 to TRBJ2-7, and TRBD1 may be the D gene, going by 7 matching bases. The TCR sequence derives from an adult in good health. The sequences come from peripheral blood, collected on day 0 of AZD1222 vaccination. This receptor has the CDR3 CASKKGGLATGEQYF. In nucleotides, the sequence is TGTGCCAGCAAAAAAGGGGGCCTAGCGACGGGTGAGCAGTACTTC.